The clone carrying this T cell receptor beta chain was seen a single time. The antigen is unknown. The record originates from a study of cytomegalovirus exposure and HLA in healthy donors. Study-wide context: The study placed approximately 81% of its approximately 400 genotyped donors in the Caucasian-associated ancestry cluster. Study results and limitations: The majority of CMV-associated TCR beta chains were reported as apparently HLA-restricted in a later analysis.

Primers for the PCR totalled 60 Vbeta and 13 Jbeta. The method was immunoSEQ multiplex PCR; TCRdb's version includes in-frame clones alone and lacks a portion of them. Altogether 90,000 to 120,000 clones are present, around 76% being singletons, with the ten largest covering roughly 2.3%. Trimming cost V 1 base and J 5 bases, with 15 bases left between them. The length of the CDR3 is 17 residues. CDR1 is LGHNA and CDR2 is YSLEER in the germline V gene. The V gene is TRBV4-3, the J gene TRBJ1-6; maybe TRBD1 (5 bases). The specimen was PBMCs. The receptor's source is a young man in good health and CMV-seronegative. The CDR3 region is CASSQVPWGGNNSPLHF. CDR3 in DNA: TGCGCCAGCAGCCAAGTCCCCTGGGGCGGGAATAATTCACCCCTCCACTTT.